A selection of T cell receptor beta chains follows, all from one sample in a study of blood T cell repertoires in COVID-19. Measured with immunoSEQ multiplex PCR; TCRdb has only the in-frame clones, and not every one. The table lists about 210,000 clones, 84% of them singletons, with less than 3.5% in the top ten. Sequencing was done on a sample of PBMCs or T cells enriched from blood (not recorded which). The receptor source for this set is a young woman who had been exposed to COVID-19. CDR3s include the opening cysteine and the closing phenylalanine or tryptophan. A D gene is named only where the DNA matches it firmly. Some rows have no size entry. The others give once, few or many, or a class for an expanded clone.

abundance: .
v_gene: TRBV19
d_gene: .
len: 16
j_gene: TRBJ2-3
CDR3aa: CASSIDQGGVADTQYF
CDR3nt: TGTGCCAGTAGTATAGACCAGGGGGGAGTGGCAGATACGCAGTATTTT

abundance: .
v_gene: TRBV3-1/TRBV3-2
d_gene: .
len: 14
j_gene: TRBJ2-7
CDR3aa: CASSHDTVAYEQYF
CDR3nt: TGTGCCAGCAGCCATGATACAGTTGCCTACGAGCAGTACTTC

abundance: .
v_gene: TRBV15
d_gene: TRBD1
len: 15
j_gene: TRBJ2-7
CDR3aa: CATSRSGQGASEQYF
CDR3nt: TGTGCCACCAGCAGGTCGGGACAGGGGGCAAGCGAGCAGTACTTC

abundance: .
v_gene: TRBV4-3
d_gene: .
len: 18
j_gene: TRBJ2-3
CDR3aa: CASSQEVSFGASTDTQYF
CDR3nt: TGCGCCAGCAGCCAAGAAGTTTCTTTTGGGGCGAGCACAGATACGCAGTATTTT

abundance: once
v_gene: TRBV2
d_gene: TRBD1
len: 14
j_gene: TRBJ2-2
CDR3aa: CASRRTGNTGELFF
CDR3nt: TGTGCCAGCCGACGGACAGGGAACACCGGGGAGCTGTTTTTT

abundance: .
v_gene: TRBV9
d_gene: .
len: 14
j_gene: TRBJ2-6
CDR3aa: CASSVGGLLNVLTF
CDR3nt: TGTGCCAGCAGCGTAGGGGGCTTACTCAACGTCCTGACTTTC

abundance: .
v_gene: TRBV10-3
d_gene: TRBD1
len: 16
j_gene: TRBJ2-3
CDR3aa: CAISDYRDRGAATQYF
CDR3nt: TGTGCCATCAGTGATTACAGGGACAGGGGAGCGGCTACGCAGTATTTT

abundance: .
v_gene: TRBV2
d_gene: .
len: 15
j_gene: TRBJ1-4
CDR3aa: CASSGDSSSNEKLFF
CDR3nt: TGTGCCAGCAGCGGGGACTCCTCATCGAATGAAAAACTGTTTTTT

abundance: .
v_gene: TRBV2
d_gene: TRBD1
len: 14
j_gene: TRBJ2-4
CDR3aa: CASSSNRGENIQYF
CDR3nt: TGTGCCAGCAGTTCCAACAGGGGGGAAAACATTCAGTACTTC

abundance: few
v_gene: TRBV5-1
d_gene: TRBD1
len: 12
j_gene: TRBJ1-1
CDR3aa: CASRTGEIQAFF
CDR3nt: TGCGCCAGCAGAACAGGGGAGATTCAAGCTTTCTTT

abundance: .
v_gene: TRBV3-1/TRBV3-2
d_gene: .
len: 13
j_gene: TRBJ1-1
CDR3aa: CASSQGAGTEAFF
CDR3nt: TGTGCCAGCAGCCAAGGGGCGGGCACTGAAGCTTTCTTT

abundance: once
v_gene: TRBV3-1/TRBV3-2
d_gene: TRBD2
len: 16
j_gene: TRBJ2-1
CDR3aa: CASSQLAGGSYNEQFF
CDR3nt: TGTGCCAGCAGCCAGTTAGCGGGGGGGTCCTACAATGAGCAGTTCTTC

abundance: .
v_gene: TRBV3-1/TRBV3-2
d_gene: TRBD1
len: 18
j_gene: TRBJ1-2
CDR3aa: CASSQDRKGAPLLYGYTF
CDR3nt: TGTGCCAGCAGCCAAGATAGAAAGGGGGCCCCCCTCCTCTATGGCTACACCTTC

abundance: .
v_gene: TRBV19
d_gene: .
len: 13
j_gene: TRBJ1-5
CDR3aa: CASSTEGGQPQHF
CDR3nt: TGTGCCAGTAGTACAGAGGGGGGACAGCCCCAGCATTTT

abundance: .
v_gene: TRBV20-1
d_gene: TRBD1
len: 14
j_gene: TRBJ1-4
CDR3aa: CSASRDRTNEKLFF
CDR3nt: TGCAGTGCTAGTAGGGACAGAACTAATGAAAAACTGTTTTTT

abundance: .
v_gene: TRBV15
d_gene: TRBD1
len: 17
j_gene: TRBJ2-7
CDR3aa: CATSRGVGQGNVYEQYF
CDR3nt: TGTGCCACCAGCAGAGGGGTCGGACAGGGGAATGTCTACGAGCAGTACTTC

abundance: .
v_gene: TRBV18
d_gene: TRBD1
len: 15
j_gene: TRBJ1-1
CDR3aa: CASSVGQGMYTEAFF
CDR3nt: TGTGCCAGCTCAGTAGGACAGGGAATGTACACTGAAGCTTTCTTT

abundance: .
v_gene: TRBV5-6
d_gene: .
len: 15
j_gene: TRBJ1-1
CDR3aa: CASSGWRGANTEAFF
CDR3nt: TGTGCCAGCAGCGGCTGGCGGGGGGCTAACACTGAAGCTTTCTTT

abundance: .
v_gene: TRBV6-1
d_gene: .
len: 13
j_gene: TRBJ1-2
CDR3aa: CASSEDLRSGYTF
CDR3nt: TGTGCCAGCAGTGAAGACCTAAGGAGTGGCTACACCTTC

abundance: .
v_gene: TRBV5-1
d_gene: .
len: 15
j_gene: TRBJ2-3
CDR3aa: CASSPWVGAEDTQYF
CDR3nt: TGCGCCAGCAGCCCCTGGGTGGGGGCGGAAGATACGCAGTATTTT

abundance: .
v_gene: TRBV20-1
d_gene: .
len: 11
j_gene: TRBJ2-7
CDR3aa: CSAIYREWEYF
CDR3nt: TGCAGTGCTATATACAGGGAATGGGAGTACTTC

abundance: .
v_gene: TRBV15
d_gene: TRBD2
len: 15
j_gene: TRBJ2-5
CDR3aa: CATSTRTSGVETQYF
CDR3nt: TGTGCCACCAGCACACGGACTAGCGGGGTGGAGACCCAGTACTTC

abundance: .
v_gene: TRBV2
d_gene: TRBD1
len: 14
j_gene: TRBJ1-4
CDR3aa: CASRDRATNEKLFF
CDR3nt: TGTGCCAGCCGGGACAGGGCTACTAATGAAAAACTGTTTTTT

abundance: .
v_gene: TRBV7-9
d_gene: TRBD1
len: 14
j_gene: TRBJ2-7
CDR3aa: CASSLPRQGSEQYF
CDR3nt: TGTGCCAGCAGCTTACCCAGACAGGGAAGCGAGCAGTACTTC

abundance: .
v_gene: TRBV12-3/TRBV12-4
d_gene: .
len: 12
j_gene: TRBJ2-5
CDR3aa: CASSSVQETQYF
CDR3nt: TGTGCCAGCAGTTCGGTCCAAGAGACCCAGTACTTC

abundance: .
v_gene: TRBV23-1
d_gene: .
len: 13
j_gene: TRBJ1-4
CDR3aa: CASTQVGWEKLFF
CDR3nt: TGCGCCAGCACACAGGTCGGTTGGGAAAAACTGTTTTTT

abundance: .
v_gene: TRBV18
d_gene: TRBD2
len: 14
j_gene: TRBJ2-7
CDR3aa: CASSPGTRPYEQYF
CDR3nt: TGTGCCAGCTCCCCCGGGACTAGACCCTACGAGCAGTACTTC

abundance: .
v_gene: TRBV11-2
d_gene: TRBD1
len: 15
j_gene: TRBJ2-1
CDR3aa: CASSFPGQGYNEQFF
CDR3nt: TGTGCCAGCAGCTTTCCGGGACAGGGCTACAATGAGCAGTTCTTC

abundance: .
v_gene: TRBV2
d_gene: TRBD2
len: 18
j_gene: TRBJ2-1
CDR3aa: CASTPWGSGGVLFNEQFF
CDR3nt: TGTGCCAGCACACCGTGGGGTAGCGGGGGGGTATTGTTCAATGAGCAGTTCTTC

abundance: .
v_gene: TRBV9
d_gene: TRBD1
len: 17
j_gene: TRBJ1-1
CDR3aa: CASSVGRRGQANTEAFF
CDR3nt: TGTGCCAGCAGCGTAGGTCGTCGGGGACAGGCGAACACTGAAGCTTTCTTT

abundance: once
v_gene: TRBV2
d_gene: TRBD1
len: 12
j_gene: TRBJ1-5
CDR3aa: CASSTGTEPQHF
CDR3nt: TGTGCCAGCAGTACCGGGACAGAGCCCCAGCATTTT

abundance: .
v_gene: TRBV29-1
d_gene: .
len: 13
j_gene: TRBJ2-5
CDR3aa: CSVEPGGPETQYF
CDR3nt: TGCAGCGTTGAGCCAGGGGGGCCAGAGACCCAGTACTTC

abundance: once
v_gene: TRBV2
d_gene: .
len: 16
j_gene: TRBJ1-1
CDR3aa: CASVPDSSVLNTEAFF
CDR3nt: TGTGCCAGCGTTCCCGACAGCTCGGTTTTGAACACTGAAGCTTTCTTT

abundance: .
v_gene: TRBV14
d_gene: TRBD1
len: 14
j_gene: TRBJ1-2
CDR3aa: CAIRWDSNGSSCTF
CDR3nt: TGTGCCATCCGATGGGACAGTAACGGCTCTAGCTGCACCTTC

abundance: .
v_gene: TRBV6-5
d_gene: TRBD1
len: 15
j_gene: TRBJ1-1
CDR3aa: CASIILTGGGTEAFF
CDR3nt: TGTGCCAGCATTATACTGACAGGGGGTGGCACTGAAGCTTTCTTT

abundance: .
v_gene: TRBV30
d_gene: .
len: 15
j_gene: TRBJ1-6
CDR3aa: CAWSWGGDPISPLHF
CDR3nt: TGTGCCTGGAGTTGGGGGGGCGACCCTATTTCACCCCTCCACTTT

abundance: .
v_gene: TRBV4-1
d_gene: TRBD2
len: 16
j_gene: TRBJ2-2
CDR3aa: CASSQEVAGSAGELFF
CDR3nt: TGCGCCAGCAGCCAAGAGGTAGCGGGGTCTGCCGGGGAGCTGTTTTTT

abundance: once
v_gene: TRBV6-5
d_gene: .
len: 14
j_gene: TRBJ1-2
CDR3aa: CASSQLRTSYGYTF
CDR3nt: TGTGCCAGCAGTCAACTAAGGACAAGTTATGGCTACACCTTC

abundance: .
v_gene: TRBV19
d_gene: .
len: 13
j_gene: TRBJ2-3
CDR3aa: CATGIFATDTQYF
CDR3nt: TGTGCCACGGGGATTTTTGCAACAGATACGCAGTATTTT

abundance: once
v_gene: TRBV27
d_gene: TRBD1
len: 13
j_gene: TRBJ2-7
CDR3aa: CASSSRQGDEQYF
CDR3nt: TGTGCCAGCAGTTCGAGACAGGGGGACGAGCAGTACTTC

abundance: .
v_gene: TRBV7-8
d_gene: TRBD2
len: 16
j_gene: TRBJ2-7
CDR3aa: CASSLGGLAGSYEQYF
CDR3nt: TGTGCCAGCAGCTTAGGCGGACTAGCGGGGTCTTACGAGCAGTACTTC